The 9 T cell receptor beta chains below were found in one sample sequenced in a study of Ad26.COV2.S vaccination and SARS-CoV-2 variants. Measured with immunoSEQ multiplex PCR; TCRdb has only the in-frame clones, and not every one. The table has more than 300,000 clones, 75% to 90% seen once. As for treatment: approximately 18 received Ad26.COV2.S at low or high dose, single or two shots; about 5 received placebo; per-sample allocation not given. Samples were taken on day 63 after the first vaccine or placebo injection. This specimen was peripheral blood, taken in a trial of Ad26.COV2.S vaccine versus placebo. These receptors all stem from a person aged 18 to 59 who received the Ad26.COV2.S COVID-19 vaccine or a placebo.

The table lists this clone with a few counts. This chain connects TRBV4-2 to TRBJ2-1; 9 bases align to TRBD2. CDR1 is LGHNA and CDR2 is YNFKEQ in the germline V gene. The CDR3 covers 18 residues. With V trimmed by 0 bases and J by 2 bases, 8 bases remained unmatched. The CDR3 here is CASSQDSLGLATYNEQFF. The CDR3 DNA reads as TGTGCCAGCAGCCAAGATAGCCTAGGACTAGCGACCTACAATGAGCAGTTCTTC.

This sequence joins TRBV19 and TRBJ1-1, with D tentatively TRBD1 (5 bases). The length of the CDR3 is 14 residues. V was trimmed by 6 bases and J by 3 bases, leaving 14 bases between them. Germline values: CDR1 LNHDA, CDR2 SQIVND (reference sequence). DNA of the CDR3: TGTGCCAGTAGCCCCGGCCAGGGAGACACTGAAGCTTTCTTT. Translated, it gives CASSPGQGDTEAFF.

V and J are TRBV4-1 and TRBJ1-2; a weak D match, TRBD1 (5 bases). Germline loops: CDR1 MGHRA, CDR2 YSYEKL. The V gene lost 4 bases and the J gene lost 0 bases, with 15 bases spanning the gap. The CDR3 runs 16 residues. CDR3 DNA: TGCGCCAGCAGCCCCCGGGGGGAGGGTACTAACTATGGCTACACCTTC. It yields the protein CASSPRGEGTNYGYTF.

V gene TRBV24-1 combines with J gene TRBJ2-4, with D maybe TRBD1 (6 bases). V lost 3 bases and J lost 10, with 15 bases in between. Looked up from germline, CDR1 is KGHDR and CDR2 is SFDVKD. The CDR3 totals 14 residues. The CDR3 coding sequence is TGTGCCACCAGTGATGACAGGACCGCAACTATTCAGTACTTC. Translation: CATSDDRTATIQYF.

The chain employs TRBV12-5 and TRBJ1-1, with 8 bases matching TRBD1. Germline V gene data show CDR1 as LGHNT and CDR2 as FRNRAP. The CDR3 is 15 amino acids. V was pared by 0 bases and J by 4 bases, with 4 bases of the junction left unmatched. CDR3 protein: CASGLVQGGITEAFF. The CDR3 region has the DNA TGTGCTAGTGGTTTGGTACAGGGGGGAATCACTGAAGCTTTCTTT. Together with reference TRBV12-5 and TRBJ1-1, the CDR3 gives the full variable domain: DARVTQTPRHKVTEMGQEVTMRCQPILGHNTVFWYRQTMMQGLELLAYFRNRAPLDDSGMPKDRFSAEMPDATLATLKIQPSEPRDSAVYFCASGLVQGGITEAFFGQGTRLTVV.

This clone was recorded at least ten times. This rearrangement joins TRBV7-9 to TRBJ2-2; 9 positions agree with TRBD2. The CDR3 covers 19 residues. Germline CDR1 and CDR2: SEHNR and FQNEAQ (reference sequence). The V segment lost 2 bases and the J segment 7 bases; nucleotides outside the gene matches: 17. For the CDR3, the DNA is TGTGCCAGCAGCTTAAATCCCCCCGTTAGCGGGAGTCCTATCGGGGAGCTGTTTTTT. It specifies CASSLNPPVSGSPIGELFF.

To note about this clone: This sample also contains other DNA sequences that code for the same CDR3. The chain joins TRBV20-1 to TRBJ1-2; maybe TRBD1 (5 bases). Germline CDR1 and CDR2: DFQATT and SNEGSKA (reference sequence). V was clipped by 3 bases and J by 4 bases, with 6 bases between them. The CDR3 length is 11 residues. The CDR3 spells CSASGTYGYTF. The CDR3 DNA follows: TGCAGTGCTAGCGGGACCTATGGCTACACCTTC.

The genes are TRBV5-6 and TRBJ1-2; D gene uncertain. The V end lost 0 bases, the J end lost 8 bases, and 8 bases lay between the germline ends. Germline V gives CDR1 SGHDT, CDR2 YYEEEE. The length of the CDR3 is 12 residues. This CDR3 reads CASSLGLGGYTF. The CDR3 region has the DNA TGTGCCAGCAGCTTGGGTCTGGGGGGCTACACCTTC.

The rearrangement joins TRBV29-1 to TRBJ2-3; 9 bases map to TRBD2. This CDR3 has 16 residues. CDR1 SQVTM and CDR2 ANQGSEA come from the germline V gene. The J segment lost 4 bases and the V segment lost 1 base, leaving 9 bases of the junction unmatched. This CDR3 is CSVEGLAAIGADTQYF. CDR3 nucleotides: TGCAGCGTTGAAGGACTAGCGGCCATAGGGGCAGATACGCAGTATTTT.